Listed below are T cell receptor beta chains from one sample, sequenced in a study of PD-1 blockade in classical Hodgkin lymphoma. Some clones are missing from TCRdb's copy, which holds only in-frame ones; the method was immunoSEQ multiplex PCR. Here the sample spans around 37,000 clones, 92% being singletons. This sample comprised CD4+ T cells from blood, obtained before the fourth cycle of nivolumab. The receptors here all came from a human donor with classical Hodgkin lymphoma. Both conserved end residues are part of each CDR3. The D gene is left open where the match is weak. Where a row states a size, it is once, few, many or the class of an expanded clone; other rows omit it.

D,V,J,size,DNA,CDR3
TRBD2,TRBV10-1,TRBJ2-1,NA,TGCGCCCCTCAAAAGGGGTTACTAGCGTACAATGAGCAGTTCTTC,CAPQKGLLAYNEQFF
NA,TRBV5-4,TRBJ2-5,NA,TGTGCCAGCAGCTCCGCTGGGAAGCCTGGCGGGACCCAGTACTTC,CASSSAGKPGGTQYF
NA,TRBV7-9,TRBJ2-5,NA,TGTGCCAGCAGCTTAGGATCCGGGGGCCGGAGGCAAGAGACCCAGTACTTC,CASSLGSGGRRQETQYF
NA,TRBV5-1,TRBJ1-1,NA,TGCGCCAGCAGCTTGACAGGCCTGAACACTGAAGCTTTCTTT,CASSLTGLNTEAFF
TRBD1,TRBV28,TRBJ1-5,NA,TGTGCCAGCAGTTTATGGAGGACAGGGATCAATCAGCCCCAGCATTTT,CASSLWRTGINQPQHF
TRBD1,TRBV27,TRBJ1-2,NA,TGTGCCAGCAGTCCAGGACAGGGCCGGGCAAGCTATGGCTACACCTTC,CASSPGQGRASYGYTF
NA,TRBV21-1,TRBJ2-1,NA,TGTGCCAGCAGCACTAGCGGGAGGGCCCACAATGAGCAGTTCTTC,CASSTSGRAHNEQFF
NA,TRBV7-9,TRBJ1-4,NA,TGTGCCAGCAGCTTTCTCCAGGGATACGAAAAACTGTTTTTT,CASSFLQGYEKLFF
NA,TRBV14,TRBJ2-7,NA,TGTGCCAGCAGCCGAGTTGGGACTCCCATCGTGGACTTC,CASSRVGTPIVDF
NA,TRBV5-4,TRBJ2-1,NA,TGTGCCAGCATCCCGGGGTCCCGGGACGGCCGGACTGGAGGAGGTGAGCAGTTCTTC,CASIPGSRDGRTGGGEQFF
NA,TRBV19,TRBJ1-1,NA,TGTGCCAGTAGTATAGTAGCGAACACTGAAGCTTTCTTT,CASSIVANTEAFF
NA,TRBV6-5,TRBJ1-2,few,TGTGCCAGCAGTTATACCGGGACCTACTATGGCTACACCTTC,CASSYTGTYYGYTF
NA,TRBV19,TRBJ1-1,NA,TGTGCCAGTAGTATACAGGGGTGGCTGGGGCCGAACACTGAAGCTTTCTTT,CASSIQGWLGPNTEAFF
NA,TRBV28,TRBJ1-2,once,TGTGCCAGCAGCCTAAGAGCCGGGGCTGGCTATAGCTATGGCTACACCTTC,CASSLRAGAGYSYGYTF
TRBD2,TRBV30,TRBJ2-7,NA,TGTGCCTGGACTAGCGGGAGTTTCCACGAGCAGTACTTC,CAWTSGSFHEQYF
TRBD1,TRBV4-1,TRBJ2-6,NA,TGCGCCGCCAGTGGACAGGGCTCTGGGGCCAACGTCCTGACTTTC,CAASGQGSGANVLTF
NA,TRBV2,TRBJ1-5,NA,TGTGCCAGCGGCCGGGACGAAAATCAGCCCCAGCATTTT,CASGRDENQPQHF
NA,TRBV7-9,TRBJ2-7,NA,TGTGCCAGCAGCTTCGCAGGGCGGTCCTACGAGCAGTACTTC,CASSFAGRSYEQYF
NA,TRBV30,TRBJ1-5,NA,TGTGCCTGGGGGTCAATCGGACAGAATAGCAATCAGCCCCAGCATTTT,CAWGSIGQNSNQPQHF
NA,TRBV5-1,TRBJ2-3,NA,TGCGCCAGCAGCTTACAGGGTTTTTCTAGCACAGATACGCAGTATTTT,CASSLQGFSSTDTQYF
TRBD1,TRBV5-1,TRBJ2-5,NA,TGCGCCAGCAGCAGGGGAGACAGGGGTTTACAAGAGACCCAGTACTTC,CASSRGDRGLQETQYF
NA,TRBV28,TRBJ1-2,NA,TGTGCCAGCAGCCCGGACTGGTTGGGTGGCTACACCTTC,CASSPDWLGGYTF
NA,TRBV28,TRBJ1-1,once,TGTGCCAGCAGTTTATTGGTCACTGAAGCTTTCTTT,CASSLLVTEAFF
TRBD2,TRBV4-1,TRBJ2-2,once,TGCGCCAGCAGCCAAGTATCGGCGGGAGTTAACACCGGGGAGCTGTTTTTT,CASSQVSAGVNTGELFF
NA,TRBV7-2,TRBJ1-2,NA,TGTGCCAGCAGCTCCCCAGCGGGGGGCGGTGGCTACACCTTC,CASSSPAGGGGYTF
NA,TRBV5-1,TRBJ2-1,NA,TGCGCCAGCAGCTTGGAACCAGTCGGTAATGAGCAGTTCTTC,CASSLEPVGNEQFF
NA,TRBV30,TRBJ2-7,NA,TGTGCCTGGAGGAAGAACAGACAATACGAGCAGTACTTC,CAWRKNRQYEQYF
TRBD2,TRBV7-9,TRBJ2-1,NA,TGTGCCAGCAGCCCCTATGGCGGGAGGGCCTACAATGAGCAGTTCTTC,CASSPYGGRAYNEQFF
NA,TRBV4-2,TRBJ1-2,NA,TGTGCCAGCAGCCAACGGGGAGCAGGGCCGGTTTATGGCTACACCTTC,CASSQRGAGPVYGYTF
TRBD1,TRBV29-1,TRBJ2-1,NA,TGCAGCGTTCGACAGGGGCACAATGAGCAGTTCTTC,CSVRQGHNEQFF
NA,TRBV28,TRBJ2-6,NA,TGTGCCAGCAGTTCACCACCGGCTGGGGCCAACGTCCTGACTTTC,CASSSPPAGANVLTF
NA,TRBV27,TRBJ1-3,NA,TGTGCCAGCAGTTTATCAGGAGCTGGAAACACCATATATTTT,CASSLSGAGNTIYF
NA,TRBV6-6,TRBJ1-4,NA,TGTGCCAGCATTTCGGGGGCGGAAAAACTGTTTTTT,CASISGAEKLFF
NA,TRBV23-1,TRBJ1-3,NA,TGCGCCAGCAGTCAATCTGCACCTCCACCGGGAAACACCATATATTTT,CASSQSAPPPGNTIYF
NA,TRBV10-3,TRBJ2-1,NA,TGTGCCATCACCACGGTGGGGGTTGTGAATGAGCAGTTCTTC,CAITTVGVVNEQFF
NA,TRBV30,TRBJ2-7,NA,TGTGCCTGGGCCTTTCAGGGTGCATCCTACGAGCAGTACTTC,CAWAFQGASYEQYF
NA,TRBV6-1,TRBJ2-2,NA,TGTGCCAGCAGGGTCAGGGGACTCCACACCGGGGAGCTGTTTTTT,CASRVRGLHTGELFF
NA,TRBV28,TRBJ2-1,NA,TGTGCCAGCAGTTTACGGGATGAGCAGTTCTTC,CASSLRDEQFF
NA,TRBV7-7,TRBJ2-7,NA,TGTGCCAGCAGCCCGAGGAGGGAATCCTACGAGCAGTACTTC,CASSPRRESYEQYF